Listed here is a single T cell receptor beta chain. As yet, its antigen is unknown. Treatment described: about 20 received Ad26.COV2.S at low or high dose, single or two shots; about 5 received placebo; per-sample allocation not given. Sampling was done on day 63 after the first vaccine or placebo injection. Germline CDR1 reads DFQATT; CDR2 reads SNEGSKA (reference sequence). The CDR3 covers 10 residues. Between the trimmed V and J ends, which lost 4 bases and 9 bases, there was a span of 9 bases. This entry is derived from a study of Ad26.COV2.S vaccination and SARS-CoV-2 variants. Study as a whole: The Ad26.COV2.S arm of the COV1001 trial was where the donor was placed. The vaccine Ad26.COV2.S was put into the muscle once, or twice with 56 days between.

Clones were sequenced by immunoSEQ multiplex PCR, and TCRdb holds only the in-frame ones, with some missing. Of 250,000 or so clones in the sample, 87% were seen once. Study findings and constraints: Across vaccine and placebo recipients, the breadth of non-spike TCRs was similar. A substantial breadth of spike-specific CD8+ and CD4+ T cell responses after vaccination has been reported.

The sequence derives from a person between 18 and 65 years old who received the Ad26.COV2.S COVID-19 vaccine or a placebo. Sequencing used peripheral blood, obtained in a trial of Ad26.COV2.S vaccine versus placebo. The chain carries TRBV20-1 and TRBJ1-2, with D hard to call. CDR3 DNA sequence: TGCAGTGCTAAGGGTACGAGCTACACCTTC. It codes for CSAKGTSYTF.